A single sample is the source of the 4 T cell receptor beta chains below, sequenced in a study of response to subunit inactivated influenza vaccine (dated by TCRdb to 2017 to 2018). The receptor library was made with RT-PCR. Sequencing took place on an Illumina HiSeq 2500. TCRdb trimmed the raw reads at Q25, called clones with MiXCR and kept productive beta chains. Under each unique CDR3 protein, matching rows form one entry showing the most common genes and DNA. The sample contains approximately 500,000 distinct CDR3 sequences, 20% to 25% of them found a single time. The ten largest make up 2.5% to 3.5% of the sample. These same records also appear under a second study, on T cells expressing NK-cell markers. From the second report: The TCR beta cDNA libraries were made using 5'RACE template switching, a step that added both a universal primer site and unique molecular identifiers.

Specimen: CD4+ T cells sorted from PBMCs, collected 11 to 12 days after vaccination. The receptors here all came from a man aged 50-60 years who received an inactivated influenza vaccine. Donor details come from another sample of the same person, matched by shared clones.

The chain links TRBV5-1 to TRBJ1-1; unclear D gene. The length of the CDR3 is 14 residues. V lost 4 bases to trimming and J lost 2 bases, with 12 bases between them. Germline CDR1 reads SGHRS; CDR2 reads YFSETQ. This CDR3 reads CASSLVTGNTEAFF. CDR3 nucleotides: TGCGCCAGCAGCCTAGTGACGGGAAACACTGAAGCTTTCTTT. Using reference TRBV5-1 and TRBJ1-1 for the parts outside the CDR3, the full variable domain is KAGVTQTPRYLIKTRGQQVTLSCSPISGHRSVSWYQQTPGQGLQFLFEYFSETQRNKGNFPGRFSGRQFSNSRSEMNVSTLELGDSALYLCASSLVTGNTEAFFGQGTRLTVV.

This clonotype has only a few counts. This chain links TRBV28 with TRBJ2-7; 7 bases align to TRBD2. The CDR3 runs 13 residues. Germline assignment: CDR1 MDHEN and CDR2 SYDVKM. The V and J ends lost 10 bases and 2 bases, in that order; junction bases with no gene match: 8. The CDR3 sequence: CATNIGTTYEQYF. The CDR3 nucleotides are TGTGCCACCAACATCGGGACTACCTACGAGCAGTACTTC.

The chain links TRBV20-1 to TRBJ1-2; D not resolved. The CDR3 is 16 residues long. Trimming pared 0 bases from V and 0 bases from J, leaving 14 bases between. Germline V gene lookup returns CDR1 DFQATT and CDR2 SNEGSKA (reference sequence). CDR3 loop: CSARDPQTGPNYGYTF. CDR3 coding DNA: TGCAGTGCTAGAGATCCCCAGACGGGCCCTAACTATGGCTACACCTTC.

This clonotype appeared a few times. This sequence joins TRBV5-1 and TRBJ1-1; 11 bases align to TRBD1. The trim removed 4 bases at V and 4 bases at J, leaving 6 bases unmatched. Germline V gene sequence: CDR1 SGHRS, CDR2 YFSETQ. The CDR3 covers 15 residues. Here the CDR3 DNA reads TGCGCCAGCAGCCCTCTCGGGACAGGGGGCACTGAAGCTTTCTTT. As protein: CASSPLGTGGTEAFF. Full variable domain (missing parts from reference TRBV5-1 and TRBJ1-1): KAGVTQTPRYLIKTRGQQVTLSCSPISGHRSVSWYQQTPGQGLQFLFEYFSETQRNKGNFPGRFSGRQFSNSRSEMNVSTLELGDSALYLCASSPLGTGGTEAFFGQGTRLTVV.